The rows below give T cell receptor beta chains drawn from one sample of a study of breast tumors, draining lymph nodes, adjacent tissues. TCRdb fed the multiplex PCR reads into MiXCR, producing one record per CDR3 protein. The data show roughly 130,000 distinct CDR3 sequences, about 33% seen once. The sequenced sample was axillary lymph node tissue. The source of these receptors is a female donor with breast cancer. Some clones in this sample may be carry-over from other donors' samples. Both conserved end residues are part of each CDR3. A D gene is named only where the DNA matches it firmly. Size is omitted from some rows. Given values are once, few, many or a class for expanded clones.

TRBD1 TRBJ2-1 NA TRBV7-3 TGTGCCAGCAGCCCCGACAGGGGTAATGAGCAGTTCTTC CASSPDRGNEQFF
NA TRBJ2-5 many TRBV20-1 TGCAGTGCTAGAAGGGGACTTCAAGAGACCCAGTACTTC CSARRGLQETQYF
TRBD1 TRBJ2-7 many TRBV5-6 TGTGCCAGCAGCTCCGGACAGGGGCTAATTCGGGAGCAGTACTTC CASSSGQGLIREQYF
NA TRBJ2-2 NA TRBV9 TGTGCCAGCAGCGGGGGGGGGGCTAACACCGGGGAGCTGTTTTTT CASSGGGANTGELFF
NA TRBJ2-1 many TRBV19 TGTGCCAGTAGTATACGGCAAAACTCCTACAATGAGCAGTTCTTC CASSIRQNSYNEQFF
TRBD1 TRBJ2-5 NA TRBV9 TGTGCCAGCAGCGGACAGGGGGCAGGGACCCAGTACTTC CASSGQGAGTQYF
NA TRBJ2-1 many TRBV7-2 TGTGCCAGCAAATTGAGCGGTGGCAATGAGCAGTTCTTC CASKLSGGNEQFF
NA TRBJ1-2 NA TRBV9 TGTGCCAGCAGCACCACGGGACGCTCTAACTATGGCTCCACCTTC CASSTTGRSNYGSTF
NA TRBJ2-7 NA TRBV5-1 TGCGCTGGTCAGGGTTCCGAGCAGTACTTC CAGQGSEQYF
NA TRBJ2-1 many TRBV7-6 TGTGCCAGCAGCTTTGTGGGTGGAGAGCAGTTCTTC CASSFVGGEQFF
TRBD1 TRBJ1-4 NA TRBV7-2 TGTGCCAGCAGCCTAGGAGGGGGCCACGAAAAACTGTCTTTT CASSLGGGHEKLSF
TRBD1 TRBJ2-2 many TRBV12-3/TRBV12-4 TGTGCCAGCAGTCCCCAGGGCAGGGGGCATACCGGGGAGCTGTTTTTT CASSPQGRGHTGELFF
TRBD1 TRBJ1-2 many TRBV5-6 TGTGCCAGCAGCTTGACAGGGGCCTATGGCTACACCTTC CASSLTGAYGYTF
NA TRBJ2-3 many TRBV6-5 TGTGCCAGCAGGGTTTTTAGCCTTAACACAGATACGCAGTATTTT CASRVFSLNTDTQYF
NA TRBJ1-1 few TRBV5-1 TGCGCCAGCAGGAAGCAGGGAACAATGATGGACACTGAAGCTTTCTTT CASRKQGTMMDTEAFF
TRBD1 TRBJ2-3 many TRBV2 TGTGCCAGCAGTCAAAGGACAGGGGGAGATACGCAGTATTTT CASSQRTGGDTQYF
TRBD1 TRBJ1-3 many TRBV20-1 TGCAGTGCTAGAGTCGCCGGGACAGGGTTCTCTGGAAACACCATATATTTT CSARVAGTGFSGNTIYF
TRBD1 TRBJ1-1 NA TRBV6-5 TGTGCCAGCAGTAGTACAGGGGAAGGCACTGAAGCTTTCTTT CASSSTGEGTEAFF
NA TRBJ1-4 NA TRBV2 TGTGCCAGCAATAACAGAGCAACTAATGAAAAACTGTTTTTT CASNNRATNEKLFF
NA TRBJ1-4 many TRBV7-9 TGTGCCAGCAGACTCCCGGGGGGAAGTGAAAAACTGTTTTTT CASRLPGGSEKLFF
TRBD2 TRBJ2-1 many TRBV6-2/TRBV6-3 TGTGCCAGCAGTCCCGGGATAGCGGGGGCTAATGAGCAGTTCTTC CASSPGIAGANEQFF
TRBD1 TRBJ1-2 NA TRBV20-1 TGCAGTGCTAGGCACCGACAGGGAGATAACTATGGCTACACCTTC CSARHRQGDNYGYTF
TRBD1 TRBJ1-2 many TRBV10-3 TGTGCCATCAGTGTATCATCAGGGGGCAACTATGGCTACACCTTC CAISVSSGGNYGYTF
NA TRBJ2-6 NA TRBV2 TGTGCCAGCCAGGGCTTTGGGGCCAACGTCCTGACTTTC CASQGFGANVLTF
NA TRBJ1-2 few TRBV6-1 TGTGCCTCCAGACACGGGGGGGCGTTTGGCTACACCTTC CASRHGGAFGYTF
NA TRBJ2-5 NA TRBV12-3/TRBV12-4 TGTGCCAGCAGTTTCCGTGGAGAGACCCAGTACTTC CASSFRGETQYF
TRBD2 TRBJ2-2 many TRBV5-1 TGCGCCAGCAGCGCGACCCCTAGCGGGGGGGCCAGGGCCGGGGAGCTGTTTTTT CASSATPSGGARAGELFF
NA TRBJ2-1 many TRBV3-1 TGTGCCAGCAGCCAAGAAACTAACTCGCAGTTCTTC CASSQETNSQFF
TRBD2 TRBJ2-1 NA TRBV20-1 TGCAGTGCTACTGAAGCGGGGGTGGCAGATACGCAGTTCTTC CSATEAGVADTQFF
NA TRBJ1-1 NA TRBV12-3/TRBV12-4 TGTGCCAGCAGCTGGGGCGGACAAGCTTTCTTT CASSWGGQAFF
TRBD1 TRBJ1-2 many TRBV6-5 TGTGCCAGCAGTTACTCCGGGACAGCTCTCGGCTACACCTTC CASSYSGTALGYTF
NA TRBJ2-1 many TRBV5-1 TGCGCCAGCAGCTCTACCGGGACGGACTACAATGAGCAGTTCTTC CASSSTGTDYNEQFF
NA TRBJ1-2 many TRBV27 TGTGCCAGCAGTTTATCCCAGAACACCTTTTATGGCTACACCTTC CASSLSQNTFYGYTF
NA TRBJ1-4 many TRBV20-1 TGCAGTGCTAGACCAGAGGAAAAACTGTTTTTT CSARPEEKLFF
NA TRBJ1-5 once TRBV28 TGTGCCAGCAGGTCCCACGGAGAAGGTCAGCCCCAGCATTTT CASRSHGEGQPQHF
NA TRBJ1-1 NA TRBV30 TGTGCCTGGAGGAAACTTAAACCGGAAGCTTTCTTT CAWRKLKPEAFF
NA TRBJ1-4 NA TRBV7-9 TGTGCCAGCAGCCGCGACGAGCAGGGATACGGTGAAAAACTGTTTTTT CASSRDEQGYGEKLFF
NA TRBJ1-6 once TRBV7-6 TGTGCCAGCAGCTTAGAGGTAGCAACCCAGGGCACCCTCCACTTT CASSLEVATQGTLHF
NA TRBJ2-2 many TRBV7-2 TGTGCCAGCAGCTATCGGGGTTGGGCCGGGGAGCTGTTTTTT CASSYRGWAGELFF
NA TRBJ2-7 NA TRBV5-4 TGTGCCAGCAGCGGGACTGGACAGCCGCCCTACGAGCAGTACTTC CASSGTGQPPYEQYF
TRBD1 TRBJ2-5 many TRBV5-5 TGTGCCAGCAGCCGCCAGGCCGGGACAGGGATTCTCCAAGAGACCCAGTACTTC CASSRQAGTGILQETQYF
NA TRBJ1-1 NA TRBV9 TGTGCCAGCAGCGTAGGGTTGGGAGGGGTGAACACTGAAGCTTTCTTT CASSVGLGGVNTEAFF
NA TRBJ1-5 many TRBV5-8 TGTGCCAGCAGCCACGGTGGGGGGGGGATTGGCAATCAGCCCCAGCATTTT CASSHGGGGIGNQPQHF
TRBD1 TRBJ2-2 many TRBV7-6 TGTGCCAGCAGCACCACCACAGGGGGCACCGGGGAGCTGTTTTTT CASSTTTGGTGELFF
TRBD2 TRBJ2-5 many TRBV7-8 TGTGCCAGCAGCTTAGGGGCTTCCGGGCGGGGGGGAACAAAAGAGACCCAGTACTTC CASSLGASGRGGTKETQYF
NA TRBJ2-3 once TRBV20-1 TGCAGTCCTAGTGGGCAGGGGCCGGGCACAGACACGCAGTATTTT CSPSGQGPGTDTQYF
NA TRBJ1-3 many TRBV19 TGTGCCAGTAGTGGGGGAGCCTCTGGAAACACCATATATTTT CASSGGASGNTIYF
NA TRBJ2-4 many TRBV15 TGTGCCACCAGCAGTTCACTAGAGCCGAAGGGCATTCAGTACTTC CATSSSLEPKGIQYF
NA TRBJ1-2 many TRBV6-5 TGTGCCAGCAGTTACGAGCGGGCCGCTCCCCATGGCTACACCTTC CASSYERAAPHGYTF
NA TRBJ1-4 NA TRBV20-1 TGCAGTGCTTACAGTGCAACTAATGAAAAACTGTTTTTT CSAYSATNEKLFF
NA TRBJ2-1 many TRBV2 TGTGCCAGCAGTGCCGCCCTGGCAGGGCACAATGAGCAGTTCTTC CASSAALAGHNEQFF
TRBD1 TRBJ2-1 many TRBV6-6 TGTGCCAGCTACAGGGGGCCTAATGAGCAGTTCTTC CASYRGPNEQFF
TRBD1 TRBJ1-4 many TRBV10-3 TGTGCCACCAGACAGGGAACAACTAATGAAAAACTGTTTTTT CATRQGTTNEKLFF
TRBD1 TRBJ2-2 NA TRBV19 TGTGCCAGTAGTATCCTGGACAGGGGAAACACCGGGGAGCTGTTTTTT CASSILDRGNTGELFF
NA TRBJ2-1 many TRBV7-8 TGTGCCAGCAGCTTAGCGCGGAGCTCCTACAATGAGCAGTTCTTC CASSLARSSYNEQFF
NA TRBJ2-2 NA TRBV20-1 TGCAGTGGGGGGGAGCTGTTTTTT CSGGELFF
NA TRBJ1-1 NA TRBV5-1 TGCGCCAGCAGCTTACAACCAGGCGGGGGTCCTGAAGCTTTCTTT CASSLQPGGGPEAFF
NA TRBJ1-2 many TRBV18 TGTGCCAGCTCATCTGCCGGCGGTGCTGGCTACACCTTC CASSSAGGAGYTF
NA TRBJ1-2 few TRBV28 TGTGCCAGCAGTCGCAACAGGGTAGGAGGCTACACCTTC CASSRNRVGGYTF
NA TRBJ1-3 many TRBV7-6 TGTGCCAGCAGCCTGACCTACTCTGGAAACACCATATATTTT CASSLTYSGNTIYF